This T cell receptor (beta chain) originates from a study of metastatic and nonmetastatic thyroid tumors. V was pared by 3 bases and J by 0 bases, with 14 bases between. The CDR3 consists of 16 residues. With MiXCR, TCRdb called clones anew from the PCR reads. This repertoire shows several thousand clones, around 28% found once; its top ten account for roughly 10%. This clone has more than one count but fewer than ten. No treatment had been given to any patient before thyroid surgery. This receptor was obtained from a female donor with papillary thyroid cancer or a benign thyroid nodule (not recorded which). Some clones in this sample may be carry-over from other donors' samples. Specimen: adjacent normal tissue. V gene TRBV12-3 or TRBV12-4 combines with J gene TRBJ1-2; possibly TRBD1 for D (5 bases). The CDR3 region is CASSLRQGGANYGYTF. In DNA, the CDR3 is TGTGCCAGCAGTTTGAGGCAGGGCGGCGCTAACTATGGCTACACCTTC.